A single sample gave rise to the 14 T cell receptor beta chains below, sequenced in a study of blood T cell repertoires in COVID-19. Libraries were prepared by immunoSEQ multiplex PCR; TCRdb keeps only in-frame clonotypes and omits some of them. The sample shows about 110,000 clones, around four fifths of them seen only once. The sequenced sample was peripheral blood. The receptor set was obtained from a woman aged 55 to 70 with acute or convalescent COVID-19.

The chain carries TRBV28 and TRBJ2-7; D might be TRBD1 (6 bases). Trimming stripped 6 bases from V and 2 bases from J, with 8 bases between. CDR3 length: 12 residues. CDR1 and CDR2 (germline): MDHEN, SYDVKM. CDR3 protein: CASRQGPYEQYF. Here the CDR3 DNA reads TGTGCCAGCAGACAGGGACCCTACGAGCAGTACTTC.

The rearrangement links TRBV3-1 (or the pseudogene TRBV3-2) to TRBJ1-5, with D maybe TRBD1 (5 bases). Germline V lookup: CDR1 LGHDT, CDR2 YNNKEL (reference sequence). The CDR3 extends over 15 amino acids. Between the trimmed V and J ends, which lost 4 bases and 7 bases, there was a span of 17 bases. The CDR3 DNA is TGTGCCAGCAGCCTATCGACAGCGAGCAGGCAGCCCCAGCATTTT. This encodes CASSLSTASRQPQHF.

V and J are TRBV2 and TRBJ2-7; 7 bases match TRBD2. With V trimmed by 4 bases and J by 6 bases, 9 bases remained unmatched. CDR1 and CDR2 (germline): SNHLY, FYNNEI. CDR3 length: 14 residues. The CDR3 DNA reads TGTGCCAGCAGTGCCTTTCGAGGGGAGGGCGAGCAGTACTTC. It translates to CASSAFRGEGEQYF.

The gene calls are TRBV7-7 and TRBJ2-3; D is perhaps TRBD2 (6 bases). V gave up 5 bases and J gave up 2 bases, with 11 bases separating them. There are 14 residues in the CDR3. Germline V gene data show CDR1 as SSHAT and CDR2 as FNYEAQ (reference sequence). CDR3 nucleotide sequence: TGTGCCAGCAGCCGTGGCGGGAACACAGATACGCAGTATTTT. This codes for CASSRGGNTDTQYF.

A note on this clone: Other DNA sequences of this sample code for an identical CDR3. The rearrangement links TRBV7-2 to TRBJ1-5, with D possibly TRBD1 on 5 matching bases. The V end lost 1 base, the J end lost 6 bases, and 7 bases lay between the germline ends. This CDR3 region has 13 residues. Per germline, CDR1 SGHTA and CDR2 FQGNSA. The CDR3 region is CASSLDGAQPQHF. CDR3 sequence (DNA): TGTGCCAGCAGCTTAGATGGGGCTCAGCCCCAGCATTTT.

The genes are TRBV30 and TRBJ2-5; 8 bases align to TRBD2. The V segment lost 5 bases and the J segment 5 bases; nucleotides outside the gene matches: 10. Germline V CDR1 and CDR2: GTSNPN, SVGIG (reference sequence). This CDR3 is 14 amino acids long. The CDR3 spells CAWSGGISVETQYF. CDR3 nucleotide sequence: TGTGCCTGGTCGGGGGGGATTTCGGTCGAGACCCAGTACTTC.

The rearrangement links TRBV7-2 to TRBJ2-3; 12 bases are a match to TRBD2. Germline values: CDR1 SGHTA, CDR2 FQGNSA. Germline trimming cut 3 bases from V and 2 bases from J; bases unmatched to any gene: 3. The CDR3 runs to 16 residues. Here the CDR3 reads CASSFASGGATDTQYF. The CDR3 nucleotides read TGTGCCAGCAGCTTCGCTAGCGGGGGGGCCACAGATACGCAGTATTTT. Together with reference TRBV7-2 and TRBJ2-3, the CDR3 gives the full variable domain: GAGVSQSPSNKVTEKGKDVELRCDPISGHTALYWYRQSLGQGLEFLIYFQGNSAPDKSGLPSDRFSAERTGGSVSTLTIQRTQQEDSAVYLCASSFASGGATDTQYFGPGTRLTVL.

The genes are TRBV3-1 (or the pseudogene TRBV3-2) and TRBJ2-3, with a weak D call TRBD2 (6 bases). V lost 1 base to trimming and J lost 6 bases, with 17 bases between them. There are 16 residues in the CDR3. Per germline, CDR1 LGHDT and CDR2 YNNKEL (reference sequence). CDR3 in amino acids: CASSQVRGTGGDTQYF. DNA of the CDR3: TGTGCCAGCAGCCAAGTAAGAGGGACTGGGGGTGATACGCAGTATTTT.

The chain carries TRBV2 and TRBJ1-5; TRBD1 might be the D (6 bases). The V end was cut by 6 bases, the J end by 5 bases, with 17 bases between. From germline, CDR1 is SNHLY and CDR2 FYNNEI. The CDR3 is 15 amino acids. The CDR3 protein is CASRWGQTGYQPQHF. As DNA, the CDR3 is TGTGCCAGCAGATGGGGGCAAACCGGGTATCAGCCCCAGCATTTT.

The rearrangement joins TRBV7-9 to TRBJ2-7; possible D gene TRBD1, 6 bases. Germline V CDR1 and CDR2: SEHNR, FQNEAQ (reference sequence). The V end was cut by 3 bases, the J end by 3 bases, with 15 bases between. The CDR3 extends over 15 amino acids. CDR3 DNA: TGTGCCAGCAGCTTCGAGGGGGACGGACTCTACGAGCAGTACTTC. It translates to CASSFEGDGLYEQYF.

The CDR3 loop reads CASSRGSEAFF. The CDR3 DNA sequence: TGTGCCAGCAGTCGGGGGTCTGAAGCTTTCTTT. The chain uses TRBV6-5 and TRBJ1-1, with a weak D call TRBD1 (5 bases). The CDR3 length is 11 residues. Trimming cost V 5 bases and J 6 bases, with 7 bases left between them. Germline CDR1 MNHEY, CDR2 SVGAGI.

The V call is TRBV7-2, the J call TRBJ1-5, with 7 bases lining up with TRBD1. The CDR3 has 15 residues. The V and J ends lost 3 bases and 5 bases, in that order; junction bases with no gene match: 7. The germline V gene has CDR1 SGHTA and CDR2 FQGNSA. This CDR3 reads CASSFGRGQYQPQHF. CDR3 nucleotide sequence: TGTGCCAGCAGCTTCGGTAGGGGACAGTATCAGCCCCAGCATTTT. The full variable domain, completed using reference TRBV7-2 and TRBJ1-5, is GAGVSQSPSNKVTEKGKDVELRCDPISGHTALYWYRQSLGQGLEFLIYFQGNSAPDKSGLPSDRFSAERTGGSVSTLTIQRTQQEDSAVYLCASSFGRGQYQPQHFGDGTRLSIL.

This chain uses TRBV9 with TRBJ1-1, with 9 positions matching TRBD1. Germline CDR1 SGDLS, CDR2 YYNGEE. Unmatched junction bases numbered 7, after V lost 4 bases and J lost 6 bases. The length of the CDR3 is 14 residues. The CDR3 DNA reads TGTGCCAGCAGCCCCACAGGGGGCACGGCTGAAGCTTTCTTT. Translated, it gives CASSPTGGTAEAFF.

The chain carries TRBV4-3 and TRBJ1-2, with D possibly being TRBD1 (6 bases). Trimming took off 0 bases at V and 6 bases at J, with 20 bases between the two ends. The CDR3 covers 17 residues. The V gene's germline CDR1 is LGHNA and CDR2 YSLEER. The chain's CDR3 is CASSQESGRGGPNGYTF. DNA of the CDR3: TGCGCCAGCAGCCAAGAATCGGGTCGGGGGGGGCCTAATGGCTACACCTTC.